Presented here are 16 T cell receptor beta chains from one specimen sequenced in a study of metastatic and nonmetastatic thyroid tumors. Thyroid surgery took place with no prior treatment in any patient. TCRdb used MiXCR to call clones anew from the PCR reads. This sample has roughly 8,000 clones; roughly 24% occur once, and the top ten carry 6.1%. Material: adjacent normal tissue. The receptor source for this set is a female donor with papillary thyroid cancer or a benign thyroid nodule (not recorded which). Some clones in this sample may be carry-over from other donors' samples.

The chain couples TRBV7-2 to TRBJ2-3, with D possibly TRBD2 on 5 matching bases. CDR1 is SGHTA, CDR2 FQGNSA, per germline. The CDR3 runs 13 residues. The V end was cut by 5 bases, the J end by 6 bases, with 12 bases between. This CDR3 reads CASSPRDRDTQYF. The CDR3 region has the DNA TGTGCCAGCAGCCCTCGGGATCGGGATACGCAGTATTTT.

The chain combines TRBV5-6 with TRBJ2-3; unclear D gene. Trimming removed 6 bases from V and 3 bases from J, with 20 bases in between. The CDR3 consists of 16 residues. Per the germline V gene, CDR1 is SGHDT and CDR2 is YYEEEE. CDR3 nucleotide sequence: TGTGCCAGCATCCAGGAAGGCGGTCTAAGAACAGATACGCAGTATTTT. Translation: CASIQEGGLRTDTQYF.

This clone was picked up many times. DNA of the CDR3: TGTGCCAGCAGTCCCATGGGGGAGAACTATGGCTACACCTTC. Protein: CASSPMGENYGYTF. This chain links TRBV28 with TRBJ1-2; weak D call: TRBD1 (5 bases). The CDR3 contains 14 residues. V was trimmed by 5 bases and J by 2 bases, leaving 12 bases between them. The germline V gene has CDR1 MDHEN and CDR2 SYDVKM.

By share, this clone ranks as medium-sized. The J gene is TRBJ2-4, the V gene TRBV28, with D possibly TRBD1 on 5 matching bases. There are 14 residues in the CDR3. Germline CDR1 reads MDHEN; CDR2 reads SYDVKM. The ends were cut back, 2 bases at V and 4 bases at J, with 9 bases in the middle. CDR3: CASSLLAGKNIQYF. The CDR3 region has the DNA TGTGCCAGCAGTTTACTTGCAGGGAAAAACATTCAGTACTTC.

The chain recombines TRBV11-1 with TRBJ2-7, with TRBD2 matching 10 bases. Germline CDR1 SGHAT, CDR2 FQDESV (reference sequence). V dropped 2 bases and J dropped 4; count of bases not matched to a gene: 5. The length of the CDR3 is 15 residues. This chain's CDR3 is CASSLTQRGGYEQYF. The CDR3 coding sequence is TGTGCCAGCAGCTTAACCCAGCGGGGGGGTTACGAGCAGTACTTC.

A few counts support this clone. The J gene is TRBJ2-7, the V gene TRBV9; TRBD1 matches 10 bases. Trimming took 0 bases from V and 3 from J; bases not matched to a gene: 6. This CDR3 has 16 residues. CDR1 and CDR2 (germline): SGDLS, YYNGEE. Written as DNA, the CDR3 is TGTGCCAGCAGCGTAGGGTCCGGGACAGGGGACTACGAGCAGTACTTC. Protein: CASSVGSGTGDYEQYF.

In its sample, this clone was seen a few times. The rearrangement links TRBV7-8 to TRBJ2-6; D gene uncertain. This CDR3 has 16 residues. The germline V gene encodes CDR1 SGHVS and CDR2 FQNEAQ. Trimming stripped 6 bases from V and 2 bases from J, with 14 bases between. The CDR3 loop is CASSPWSMTGANVLTF. In DNA, the CDR3 is TGTGCCAGCAGTCCCTGGAGTATGACTGGGGCCAACGTCCTGACTTTC.

This clone was detected only a few times. V is TRBV5-1 and J is TRBJ2-1; 8 nucleotides match TRBD1. CDR3 length: 15 residues. J gave up 8 bases and V 0 bases, and 7 bases lay outside the gene matches. Per the germline V gene, CDR1 is SGHRS and CDR2 is YFSETQ. CDR3 sequence: CASSLEGRGQDEQFF. CDR3 in DNA: TGCGCCAGCAGCTTGGAGGGCAGGGGGCAGGATGAGCAGTTCTTC.

V usage is TRBV6-1 and J usage is TRBJ1-4; TRBD1 matches at 7 bases. CDR1 and CDR2 (germline): MNHNS, SASEGT. The trim removed 5 bases at V and 4 bases at J, leaving 4 bases unmatched. This CDR3 comprises 14 residues. CDR3 DNA: TGTGCCAGCAGTCCGGGACAGTTTAATGAAAAACTGTTTTTT. Translating gives CASSPGQFNEKLFF.

This clone qualifies as medium-sized. This chain connects TRBV19 to TRBJ2-3; tentative D call: TRBD2 (7 bases). This CDR3 has 15 amino acids. Trimming shortened V by 3 bases and J by 2 bases, and 12 bases separated the two germline ends. Germline CDR1 and CDR2: LNHDA and SQIVND (reference sequence). The CDR3 nucleotides read TGTGCCAGTAGTATGGCGGGGGCCTACACAGATACGCAGTATTTT. It yields the protein CASSMAGAYTDTQYF.

This clone was seen ten or more times. J is TRBJ2-7 and V is TRBV29-1; D is unresolved. Germline CDR1 and CDR2: SQVTM and ANQGSEA. Between the trimmed V and J ends, which lost 0 bases and 2 bases, there was a span of 11 bases. The CDR3 is 14 residues long. CDR3 amino acids: CSVEDGQETYEQYF. In nucleotides, the CDR3 is TGCAGCGTTGAAGATGGGCAGGAGACCTACGAGCAGTACTTC.

V gene TRBV11-1 combines with J gene TRBJ2-1; 7 bases agree with TRBD1. V lost 3 bases, J lost 4 bases, and 6 bases stayed unmatched. Per the germline V gene, CDR1 is SGHAT and CDR2 is FQDESV (reference sequence). The CDR3 runs 15 residues. CDR3 in amino acids: CASSFRQGPYNEQFF. The CDR3 DNA follows: TGTGCCAGCAGCTTCCGACAGGGTCCTTACAATGAGCAGTTCTTC.

This clone has a handful of counts. This rearrangement joins TRBV6-1 to TRBJ2-1; D perhaps matches TRBD2 (7 bases). Trimming took 6 bases from V and 9 from J, leaving 21 bases between them. Germline CDR1 MNHNS, CDR2 SASEGT. This CDR3 region has 15 residues. This chain's CDR3 is CASSVVGGGPGEQFF. CDR3 coding DNA: TGTGCCAGCAGCGTAGTGGGGGGGGGGCCGGGTGAGCAGTTCTTC.

The J gene is TRBJ2-1, the V gene TRBV9; D tentatively fits TRBD1 or TRBD2 (6 bases each). Deletions cut 4 bases from V and 8 bases from J, with 22 bases between. In germline, CDR1 is SGDLS, CDR2 YYNGEE. The CDR3 spans 16 residues. CDR3 in amino acids: CASSPKGGTEVDEQFF. As DNA, the CDR3 is TGTGCCAGCAGCCCCAAAGGGGGGACTGAGGTCGATGAGCAGTTCTTC.

This clone is medium-sized in the sample. This chain links TRBV12-5 with TRBJ1-6; possible D gene TRBD1, 5 bases. Trimming stripped 7 bases from V and 1 base from J, with 17 bases between. This CDR3 spans 17 amino acids. Germline V lookup: CDR1 LGHNT, CDR2 FRNRAP. CDR3 residues: CASALSLGVSYNSPLHF. The DNA of the CDR3 is TGTGCTAGTGCCCTTTCCCTAGGGGTATCCTATAATTCACCCCTCCACTTT. The variable domain in full, with the rest retrieved from reference TRBV12-5 and TRBJ1-6, is DARVTQTPRHKVTEMGQEVTMRCQPILGHNTVFWYRQTMMQGLELLAYFRNRAPLDDSGMPKDRFSAEMPDATLATLKIQPSEPRDSAVYFCASALSLGVSYNSPLHFGNGTRLTVT.

In its sample, this clone was seen a few times. This chain uses TRBV20-1 with TRBJ2-1; 7 nucleotides agree with TRBD2. The CDR3 length is 15 residues. The trim removed 3 bases at V and 5 bases at J, leaving 10 bases unmatched. CDR1 is DFQATT and CDR2 is SNEGSKA in the germline V gene (reference sequence). For the CDR3, the DNA is TGCAGTGCTAGCCCTGGGGGGGGAGGGAACAATGAGCAGTTCTTC. It codes for CSASPGGGGNNEQFF.